This T cell receptor beta chain was recorded in a study of CD8+CD57+ T cells in acquired aplastic anemia. Study-wide findings and caveats: Under 35 was the count of CD8+ CDR3 sequences that patients shared with controls.

Sequencing was done on patients that had shown CD8+CD57+ cell expansion by flow cytometry. This clonotype was observed a few times. As yet, its antigen is unknown. CDR1 MNHNS and CDR2 SASEGT come from the germline V gene. This CDR3 spans 17 amino acids. V trimming: 0 bases; J trimming: 5 bases; junction bases outside the gene matches: 11. TCR beta VDJ and CDR3 were profiled, and genomic DNA was the template. MiXCR was run by TCRdb on the reads, yielding one entry per CDR3 protein. Of roughly 120,000 distinct CDR3 sequences in the sample, approximately 61% were seen once. Material: sorted CD4+, CD8+, or CD8+CD57+ T cells (not recorded which) from PBMCs. This TCR was sampled from a human donor with aplastic anemia. V usage is TRBV6-1 and J usage is TRBJ2-5, with TRBD2 matching over 8 bases. The CDR3 nucleotides read TGTGCCAGCAGTGAAGCGCTTGGGGCGGGGGGTTATGAGACCCAGTACTTC. Its translation is CASSEALGAGGYETQYF.